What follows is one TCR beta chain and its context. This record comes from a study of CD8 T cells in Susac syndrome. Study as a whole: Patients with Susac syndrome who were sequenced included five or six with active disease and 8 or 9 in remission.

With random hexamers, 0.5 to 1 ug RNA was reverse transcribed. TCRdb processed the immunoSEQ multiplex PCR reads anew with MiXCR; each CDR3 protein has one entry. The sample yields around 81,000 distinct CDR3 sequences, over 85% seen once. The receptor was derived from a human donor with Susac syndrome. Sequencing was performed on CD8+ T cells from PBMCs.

CDR3 nucleotide sequence: TGTGCCAGTCGGGACAGGGCCCATCAGCCCCAGCATTTT. This codes for CASRDRAHQPQHF. The V gene is TRBV19, the J gene TRBJ1-5; TRBD1 matches 9 bases. Germline CDR1 reads LNHDA; CDR2 reads SQIVND (reference sequence). The CDR3 is 13 residues long. The V segment lost 8 bases and the J segment 5 bases; nucleotides outside the gene matches: 4.